The TCR beta chain described here comes from a study of metastatic and nonmetastatic thyroid tumors. The wider study: Samples came from malignant and benign thyroid patients, and repertoires were compared across blood and tumor or nodule tissue.

All patients were untreated before thyroid surgery. Original handling: Built for papillary thyroid cancer, a distant-metastasis classifier drew on CDR3 differences across clinicopathological groups. TCRdb re-called the PCR reads via MiXCR. TCRdb assigned the V and J calls; the authors' analysis was not used. Among tens of thousands of clones listed, roughly 16% were seen once. Whole-study results and caveats: Reported TCR beta diversity, measured in blood and tumor, was significantly higher for malignant thyroid tumors than for benign nodules.

Germline V gives CDR1 DFQATT, CDR2 SNEGSKA (reference sequence). V was pared by 1 base and J by 4 bases, with 12 bases of the junction left unmatched. This CDR3 has 16 amino acids. Notes on this clone: Its antigen is as yet unknown.

The clonotype was recovered from a male donor with papillary thyroid cancer or a benign thyroid nodule (not recorded which). Some clones in this sample may be carry-over from other donors' samples. Sequencing was performed on blood. The chain combines TRBV20-1 with TRBJ1-2, with 7 bases identical to TRBD1. In nucleotides, the CDR3 is TGCAGTGCTAGAGTTACTAGACAGGGAGCGATCTATGGCTACACCTTC. Its translation is CSARVTRQGAIYGYTF.